Following are 27 T cell receptor beta chains from one sample sequenced in a study of a mutant IDH1 vaccine in newly diagnosed glioma. Time point meaning: baseline, week 1 (first vaccination visit). Noted treatment: pre-vaccination baseline after standard-of-care therapy. TCRdb's table, derived via immunoSEQ multiplex PCR, lists solely in-frame clones and lacks some. In the table there are 90,000 to 95,000 clones, roughly 85% of which are singletons. Sequencing used PBMCs, obtained from a glioma patient treated with radiotherapy, temozolomide or both. These TCRs come from a woman aged 45-65 years with glioma.

In this sample, this clone turned up a few times. This rearrangement joins TRBV30 to TRBJ2-1; D uncertain. V lost 5 bases to trimming and J lost 7 bases, with 9 bases between them. Germline CDR1 reads GTSNPN; CDR2 reads SVGIG (reference sequence). The CDR3 consists of 11 residues. This CDR3 is CAWGLTNEQFF. The CDR3 region has the DNA TGTGCCTGGGGCTTGACGAATGAGCAGTTCTTC.

This clone has just one count. The J gene is TRBJ2-7, the V gene TRBV30; 7 nucleotides agree with TRBD1. This CDR3 comprises 12 residues. Germline values: CDR1 GTSNPN, CDR2 SVGIG (reference sequence). The V gene end was trimmed by 4 bases and the J gene end by 7 bases; junction bases not matched to a gene: 7. The CDR3 coding sequence is TGTGCCTGGACCAGACAGGGCCAAGAGCAGTACTTC. This codes for CAWTRQGQEQYF.

The CDR3 region is CASSLGSGGLYEQYF. The CDR3, as DNA: TGCGCCAGCAGCTTGGGTAGCGGGGGTCTCTACGAGCAGTACTTC. The V gene is TRBV5-1, the J gene TRBJ2-7, with TRBD2 matching 9 bases. Germline V gives CDR1 SGHRS, CDR2 YFSETQ. There are 15 residues in the CDR3. With V trimmed by 0 bases and J by 3 bases, 4 bases remained unmatched. Full variable domain (remainder filled in from reference TRBV5-1 and TRBJ2-7): KAGVTQTPRYLIKTRGQQVTLSCSPISGHRSVSWYQQTPGQGLQFLFEYFSETQRNKGNFPGRFSGRQFSNSRSEMNVSTLELGDSALYLCASSLGSGGLYEQYFGPGTRLTVT.

The V call is TRBV5-3, the J call TRBJ2-7, with TRBD1 as a possible D gene (5 bases). Being an ORF, TRBV5-3 has a function that is uncertain. The length of the CDR3 is 19 residues. Trimming cost V 0 bases and J 5 bases, with 27 bases left between them. The CDR3 loop is CARSLEQAGTLGQYDEQYF. Written as DNA, the CDR3 is TGTGCCAGAAGCTTGGAACAGGCAGGAACCCTAGGTCAATACGACGAGCAGTACTTC.

This clone was detected a few times. This chain connects TRBV19 to TRBJ2-5; D ambiguous. CDR1 and CDR2 from the germline V gene are LNHDA and SQIVND (reference sequence). V was shortened by 4 bases and J by 3 bases, with 3 bases between the two germline ends. This CDR3 is 11 amino acids long. CDR3 bases: TGTGCCAGTAGTACAGAAGAGACCCAGTACTTC. It encodes CASSTEETQYF.

This clone was recorded once. V usage is TRBV7-8 and J usage is TRBJ2-2; D gene unclear. The CDR3 runs to 13 residues. The germline gives CDR1 SGHVS, CDR2 FQNEAQ. The V and J ends lost 5 bases and 4 bases respectively, with 8 bases between them. Here the CDR3 reads CASSPGFTGELFF. CDR3 sequence (DNA): TGTGCCAGCAGCCCCGGGTTCACCGGGGAGCTGTTTTTT.

The chain uses TRBV9 and TRBJ2-2; TRBD2 agrees at 8 bases. With 0 bases clipped from V and 4 bases from J, the junction kept 8 bases outside the gene matches. Germline CDR1 is SGDLS and CDR2 is YYNGEE. The CDR3 consists of 17 residues. The CDR3 here is CASSVGKSGGTTGELFF. Written as DNA, the CDR3 is TGTGCCAGCAGCGTAGGGAAAAGCGGGGGAACCACCGGGGAGCTGTTTTTT.

V and J are TRBV28 and TRBJ1-5; 7 nucleotides align to TRBD1. This CDR3 is built from 15 residues. CDR1 and CDR2 (germline): MDHEN, SYDVKM. V dropped 6 bases and J dropped 4; count of bases not matched to a gene: 9. CDR3 DNA sequence: TGTGCCAGCAGCGCACAGGGGCGGTCGAATCAGCCCCAGCATTTT. It translates to CASSAQGRSNQPQHF.

V is TRBV30 and J is TRBJ1-6, with a possible D match to TRBD1 (6 bases). The CDR3 extends over 15 amino acids. V gave up 3 bases and J gave up 4 bases, with 13 bases separating them. CDR1 and CDR2 from the germline V gene are GTSNPN and SVGIG (reference sequence). CDR3 region: CAWSTVGQYNSPLHF. CDR3 DNA sequence: TGTGCCTGGAGCACCGTCGGACAGTATAATTCACCCCTCCACTTT. Full variable domain (outside the CDR3, taken from reference TRBV30 and TRBJ1-6): SQTIHQWPATLVQPVGSPLSLECTVEGTSNPNLYWYRQAAGRGLQLLFYSVGIGQISSEVPQNLSASRPQDRQFILSSKKLLLSDSGFYLCAWSTVGQYNSPLHFGNGTRLTVT.

The chain is built from TRBV5-4 and TRBJ1-4; D possibly corresponds to TRBD1 (6 bases). V was shortened by 3 bases and J by 3 bases, with 9 bases between the two germline ends. Germline CDR1 SGHNT, CDR2 YYREEE (reference sequence). CDR3 length equals 14 residues. The CDR3 spells CASSSQGSNEKLFF. CDR3 nucleotides: TGTGCCAGCAGCTCTCAGGGGTCTAATGAAAAACTGTTTTTT.

V and J are TRBV25-1 and TRBJ2-7; D is unresolved. Germline V lookup: CDR1 MGHDK, CDR2 SYGVNS. V lost 9 bases, J lost 6 bases, and 12 bases lay in between. CDR3 length equals 11 residues. CDR3 nucleotide sequence: TGTGCCAGTCAGTTGGGGTCCGAGCAGTACTTC. It encodes CASQLGSEQYF.

V usage is TRBV7-2 and J usage is TRBJ1-1; D not certain. This CDR3 has 13 residues. CDR1 and CDR2 from the germline V gene are SGHTA and FQGNSA. V shed 2 bases and J shed 0 bases, with 4 bases lying between them. CDR3 region: CASSLRLNTEAFF. The CDR3 DNA reads TGTGCCAGCAGCTTACGACTGAACACTGAAGCTTTCTTT.

The chain has TRBV5-6 and TRBJ1-5; tentative D call: TRBD1 (6 bases). The V end was cut by 3 bases, the J end by 0 bases, with 16 bases between. The CDR3 is made up of 17 amino acids. Germline CDR1 reads SGHDT; CDR2 reads YYEEEE. CDR3 region: CASSYLGGQYSNQPQHF. For the CDR3, the DNA is TGTGCCAGCAGCTATCTGGGGGGGCAATATAGCAATCAGCCCCAGCATTTT.

This sequence joins TRBV6-1 and TRBJ1-5; D is uncertain. V lost 3 bases and J 9 bases, leaving 6 bases between the germline ends. The germline CDR1 and CDR2 sequences are MNHNS and SASEGT. The CDR3 is 11 amino acids. CDR3: CASSEFWPQHF. The CDR3 nucleotides read TGTGCCAGCAGTGAGTTCTGGCCCCAGCATTTT.

The chain joins TRBV6-1 to TRBJ1-5; unclear D gene. Germline CDR1 and CDR2: MNHNS and SASEGT. Trimming took off 7 bases at V and 6 bases at J, with 10 bases between the two ends. This CDR3 region has 12 residues. This CDR3 reads CASNSRGQPQHF. The CDR3 DNA follows: TGTGCCAGCAATAGTCGGGGTCAGCCCCAGCATTTT.

J is TRBJ2-1 and V is TRBV18; D unresolved. Germline values: CDR1 KGHSH, CDR2 LQKENI. CDR3 length: 12 residues. V shed 3 bases and J shed 7 bases, with 7 bases lying between them. Written as DNA, the CDR3 is TGTGCCAGCTCACCGGAAGGGAATGAGCAGTTCTTC. Its translation is CASSPEGNEQFF.

This clone was seen a few times. This rearrangement joins TRBV20-1 to TRBJ2-1; no clear D. Looked up from germline, CDR1 is DFQATT and CDR2 is SNEGSKA (reference sequence). CDR3 size: 11 residues. V lost 7 bases to trimming and J lost 7 bases, with 11 bases between them. CDR3 loop: CSGLLGNEQFF. The CDR3 DNA follows: TGCAGTGGGCTCTTAGGGAATGAGCAGTTCTTC.

The V call is TRBV4-2, the J call TRBJ1-4, with D unresolved. The CDR3 is made up of 12 amino acids. V was pared by 3 bases and J by 12 bases, with 11 bases between. The germline gives CDR1 LGHNA, CDR2 YNFKEQ. The CDR3: CASSQTWAELFF. The DNA for the CDR3 is TGTGCCAGCAGCCAGACCTGGGCGGAACTGTTTTTT.

The chain carries TRBV6-1 and TRBJ1-5; D is unclear. CDR1 is MNHNS, CDR2 SASEGT, per germline. The CDR3 consists of 14 residues. The V end lost 1 base, the J end lost 11 bases, and 15 bases lay between the germline ends. DNA for the CDR3: TGTGCCAGCAGTGAAGGAGGCAGCGTGAGAACCCAGCATTTT. It yields the protein CASSEGGSVRTQHF.

The CDR3 nucleotides are TGTGCCAGCAGCCAGCTGGGCAGGAGGGAAAAACTGTTTTTT. Protein: CASSQLGRREKLFF. The J gene is TRBJ1-4, the V gene TRBV14; D unresolved. The CDR3 contains 14 residues. Trimming pared 3 bases from V and 8 bases from J, leaving 13 bases between. Germline CDR1 is SGHDN and CDR2 is FVKESK.

This sequence joins TRBV5-1 and TRBJ1-2; 9 bases fit TRBD1. Losses at the gene ends were 3 bases for V and 4 bases for J; bases not matched to a gene: 16. This CDR3 region has 18 residues. CDR1 and CDR2 from the germline V gene are SGHRS and YFSETQ. In DNA, the CDR3 is TGCGCCAGCAGCTCGACCGGGACAGGGCCCTCCCAGGGCTATGGCTACACCTTC. Translating gives CASSSTGTGPSQGYGYTF.

This clone was seen only once. The V and J genes are TRBV5-1 and TRBJ1-1; TRBD1 agrees at 9 bases. After removal of 4 bases from V and 0 bases from J, the junction contained 7 bases not matched to a gene. Germline assignment: CDR1 SGHRS and CDR2 YFSETQ. The CDR3 is made up of 16 amino acids. DNA of the CDR3: TGCGCCAGCAGCGTAGGGGACAGGGCACTGAACACTGAAGCTTTCTTT. Translated: CASSVGDRALNTEAFF.

The gene calls are TRBV18 and TRBJ2-5; D is uncertain. The CDR3 covers 14 residues. Germline assignment: CDR1 KGHSH and CDR2 LQKENI. Trimming stripped 1 base from V and 5 bases from J, with 11 bases between. CDR3 sequence reads: CASSPQSSTETQYF. DNA of the CDR3: TGTGCCAGCTCACCACAATCCTCGACGGAGACCCAGTACTTC.

This rearrangement joins TRBV27 to TRBJ1-5; TRBD1 agrees at 7 bases. The V and J ends lost 1 base and 0 bases, in that order; junction bases with no gene match: 3. The germline V gene encodes CDR1 MNHEY and CDR2 SMNVEV (reference sequence). The CDR3 totals 16 residues. CDR3 coding DNA: TGTGCCAGCAGTTTATTGACAGGGTTTAGCAATCAGCCCCAGCATTTT. Its translation: CASSLLTGFSNQPQHF.

V usage is TRBV6-1 and J usage is TRBJ2-5, with D possibly being TRBD1 (6 bases). V was clipped by 4 bases and J by 1 base, with 13 bases between them. This CDR3 has 15 amino acids. The V gene's germline CDR1 is MNHNS and CDR2 SASEGT. CDR3 sequence reads: CASSGGRDTQETQYF. Written as DNA, the CDR3 is TGTGCCAGCAGTGGGGGTCGGGACACCCAAGAGACCCAGTACTTC.

CDR3 region: CASSLEIRGEAFF. CDR3 in DNA: TGCGCCAGCAGCTTGGAGATACGCGGTGAAGCTTTCTTT. The chain employs TRBV5-1 and TRBJ1-1, with D unclear. Germline CDR1 is SGHRS and CDR2 is YFSETQ. Trimming took 0 bases from V and 7 from J, leaving 10 bases between them. The CDR3 is made up of 13 amino acids.

V is TRBV5-6 and J is TRBJ1-2, with 12 nucleotides matching TRBD1. CDR1 is SGHDT and CDR2 is YYEEEE in the germline V gene. The CDR3 has 15 amino acids. The V and J ends lost 3 bases and 8 bases, in that order; junction bases with no gene match: 8. The CDR3 is CASSSRDRGLGGYTF. The CDR3 nucleotides are TGTGCCAGCAGCTCCCGGGACAGGGGGCTTGGCGGCTACACCTTC.